The rows below give T cell receptor beta chains drawn from one sample of a study of Graves' ophthalmopathy and Graves' hyperthyroidism. Using its own MiXCR run on the multiplex PCR reads, TCRdb lists one record per CDR3 protein. The sample contains hundreds of thousands of distinct CDR3 sequences, 35% to 45% of which appear only once. The specimen sequenced was peripheral blood. These receptors all come from an adult man with Graves' ophthalmopathy. The CDR3 runs from the conserved cysteine through the conserved F or W. The D gene is left open where the match is weak. Some rows mark clone size as missing; the rest say once, few, many or name a class of expanded clone.

CDR3nt	CDR3aa	abundance	j_gene	v_gene	d_gene
TGTGCCACCCGACAGGGGGCTAACTACGAGCAGTACTTC	CATRQGANYEQYF	many	TRBJ2-7	TRBV6-6	TRBD1
TGTGCCAGCAGCGCAGCGACAGGGGGCGGGCTTCAGCCCCAGCATTTT	CASSAATGGGLQPQHF	NA	TRBJ1-5	TRBV5-6	TRBD1
TGCGCCAGCAGCCAAGATAAGACAGGGGGAGCCTACGAGCAGTACTTC	CASSQDKTGGAYEQYF	NA	TRBJ2-7	TRBV4-1	TRBD1
TGTGCCAGCAGCGTAGAGCCTAGCGGGGAAGAGACCCAGTACTTC	CASSVEPSGEETQYF	many	TRBJ2-5	TRBV9	TRBD2
TGTGCCAGCCAAACGCCACAGGGGGCAGGGTCACCCCTCCACTTT	CASQTPQGAGSPLHF	NA	TRBJ1-6	TRBV6-2/TRBV6-3	TRBD1
TGTGCCATCACCGGGGGGGAGAACACTGAAGCTTTCTTT	CAITGGENTEAFF	NA	TRBJ1-1	TRBV10-3	NA
TGTGCCAGTGGGGTTTTGAACTATGGCTACACCTTC	CASGVLNYGYTF	NA	TRBJ1-2	TRBV19	NA
TGTGCCAGTAACCTAGGTTCATTAAATGGCTACACCTTC	CASNLGSLNGYTF	many	TRBJ1-2	TRBV19	NA
TGCAGCGTGACGGCAACGGAGGAACTGTTTTTT	CSVTATEELFF	NA	TRBJ1-4	TRBV29-1	NA
TGTGCCAGCAGTGAGGGGACGGGAGGGGGCTACGAGCAGTACTTC	CASSEGTGGGYEQYF	once	TRBJ2-7	TRBV2	TRBD2
TGTGCCAGCAGTTGGCAGGACGGGAATAATGAAAAACTGTTTTTT	CASSWQDGNNEKLFF	many	TRBJ1-4	TRBV2	NA
TGTGCCAGCAGTAGAACCGGGACAGGGATTGAAGCTTTCTTT	CASSRTGTGIEAFF	few	TRBJ1-1	TRBV12-3/TRBV12-4	TRBD1
TGTGCCAGCAGCGTCGGGGGGGCTCTGGATACGCAGTATTTT	CASSVGGALDTQYF	NA	TRBJ2-3	TRBV4-2	TRBD2
TGTGCCAGCAGTGACCCGCAGGGCCAAGAGACCCAGTACTTC	CASSDPQGQETQYF	many	TRBJ2-5	TRBV25-1	NA
TGCAGCGTTGCTAGGGGAGGGTTCTACGAGCAGTACTTC	CSVARGGFYEQYF	NA	TRBJ2-7	TRBV29-1	TRBD2
TGTGCCAGCAGTGAGGCGGCCCGGGGAAGCTCCTATAATTCACCCCTCCACTTT	CASSEAARGSSYNSPLHF	many	TRBJ1-6	TRBV2	NA
TGTGCCAGTAGTATTGTAGGTAAGACTGAAGCTTTCTTT	CASSIVGKTEAFF	once	TRBJ1-1	TRBV19	NA
TGTGCCATCAGTGAGATCCTGCGGATCGAGCAGCCCCAGCATTTT	CAISEILRIEQPQHF	NA	TRBJ1-5	TRBV10-3	NA
TGCGCCAGCAGCATACTACCAGGGGGGGAGACCCAGTACTTC	CASSILPGGETQYF	NA	TRBJ2-5	TRBV5-1	NA
TGTGCCAGCAGCCTAAGAGTTGGGCCCTCTGGGGCCAACGTCCTGACTTTC	CASSLRVGPSGANVLTF	many	TRBJ2-6	TRBV7-3	NA
TGCAGCGCCATCCTGCAAGGCTACACCTTC	CSAILQGYTF	NA	TRBJ1-2	TRBV29-1	NA
TGTGCCAGCAGCCGAATTGGGACTTCCACAGATACGCAGTATTTT	CASSRIGTSTDTQYF	NA	TRBJ2-3	TRBV7-9	NA
TGCGCCAGCAGCCCCCAGGCAATTAGGCAGGAGGCTTTCTTT	CASSPQAIRQEAFF	many	TRBJ1-1	TRBV5-1	NA
TGTGCCAGCTCACCACCGACAGGGATCGTAACTGGGGCCAACGTCCTGACTTTC	CASSPPTGIVTGANVLTF	few	TRBJ2-6	TRBV7-9	TRBD1
TGCGCCAGCAGCTTGACCCGGGACCACTATGGCTACACCTTC	CASSLTRDHYGYTF	many	TRBJ1-2	TRBV5-1	NA
TGTGCCATCAGTGAGAGGAGTTACGAGCAGTACTTC	CAISERSYEQYF	many	TRBJ2-7	TRBV10-3	NA
TGCAGTGCTAGCAGCCGGACAGGCTACGAGCAGTACTTC	CSASSRTGYEQYF	NA	TRBJ2-7	TRBV20-1	TRBD1
TGTGCCATCAGTGCGTCCGTCACAGGGGGCGACACTGAAGCTTTC	CAISASVTGGDTEAF	NA	TRBJ2-6	TRBV10-3	TRBD1
TGTGCCAGCAGTGAAGCGTCCGGGACACGCTATGGCTACACCTTC	CASSEASGTRYGYTF	NA	TRBJ1-2	TRBV6-1	NA
TGTACCAGTAGTATAGAGCACAAAGAAGGCTACACCTTC	CTSSIEHKEGYTF	few	TRBJ1-2	TRBV19	NA
TGCGCCAGCAGCCAGCAGGGCACAGCCTACGAGCAGTACTTC	CASSQQGTAYEQYF	many	TRBJ2-7	TRBV4-1	NA
TGTGCCAGCACCCATACCGGGGAGCTGTTTTTT	CASTHTGELFF	many	TRBJ2-2	TRBV19	NA
TGTGCCAGCCCCGGGGGGAGCAATCAGCCCCAGCATTTT	CASPGGSNQPQHF	NA	TRBJ1-5	TRBV10-3	NA
TGTGCCAGCAGCCCCGGACAGGGTCCTTGGTCGGAGACCCAGTACTTC	CASSPGQGPWSETQYF	few	TRBJ2-5	TRBV2	TRBD1
TGTGCCAGCAGTGAATGGACCGCCCGCTCCTACGAGCAGTACTTC	CASSEWTARSYEQYF	many	TRBJ2-7	TRBV10-3	NA
TGCGCCAGCAGCTCAGCCAGGACAGGCCAAGAGACCCAGTACTTC	CASSSARTGQETQYF	many	TRBJ2-5	TRBV5-1	TRBD1
TGTGCCAGCAGCGTAGGGGGGGACTATCCCTACGAGCAGTACTTC	CASSVGGDYPYEQYF	NA	TRBJ2-7	TRBV9	TRBD2